These 10 T cell receptor beta chains were all obtained from the same sample, sequenced in a study of blood T cell repertoires in COVID-19. The table came from immunoSEQ multiplex PCR; TCRdb's copy has only in-frame clones and leaves some out. The table records 95,000 to 150,000 clones, 84% of them present only once. The material sequenced was PBMCs or T cells enriched from blood (not recorded which). The receptors come from a young woman who had recovered from COVID-19.

This rearrangement joins TRBV10-3 to TRBJ2-1; TRBD2 matches 7 bases. Germline-derived CDR1 and CDR2 are ENHRY and SYGVKD. Trimming cost V 0 bases and J 8 bases; bases outside gene matches: 13. This CDR3 contains 17 residues. The CDR3 region is CAISESRSLAESDEQFF. CDR3 sequence (DNA): TGTGCCATCAGTGAGTCGAGAAGCCTAGCGGAGTCGGATGAGCAGTTCTTC.

The chain joins TRBV7-9 to TRBJ1-2; D is unclear. Germline V gives CDR1 SEHNR, CDR2 FQNEAQ (reference sequence). Trimming pared 6 bases from V and 1 base from J, leaving 18 bases between. The CDR3 is made up of 16 amino acids. The CDR3, as DNA: TGTGCCAGCAGACCCCCCCCGAGACTCCTTAACTATGGCTACACCTTC. Protein sequence: CASRPPPRLLNYGYTF.

V is TRBV6-5 and J is TRBJ2-1; D ambiguous. Germline values: CDR1 MNHEY, CDR2 SVGAGI. Trimming removed 7 bases at V and 8 bases at J, with 18 bases between. There are 14 residues in the CDR3. The CDR3 protein is CASKEQRPSDEQFF. Here the CDR3 DNA reads TGTGCCAGCAAGGAACAGAGACCCTCGGATGAGCAGTTCTTC.

This chain uses TRBV5-1 with TRBJ2-1; D unclear. The CDR3 loop spans 16 amino acids. CDR1 is SGHRS, CDR2 YFSETQ, per germline. V was clipped by 5 bases and J by 0 bases, with 15 bases between them. CDR3 amino acids: CASRNRLASSYNEQFF. Written as DNA, the CDR3 is TGCGCCAGCAGGAATCGCTTGGCCAGCTCCTACAATGAGCAGTTCTTC. Full variable domain (remainder filled in from reference TRBV5-1 and TRBJ2-1): KAGVTQTPRYLIKTRGQQVTLSCSPISGHRSVSWYQQTPGQGLQFLFEYFSETQRNKGNFPGRFSGRQFSNSRSEMNVSTLELGDSALYLCASRNRLASSYNEQFFGPGTRLTVL.

The chain recombines TRBV28 with TRBJ2-1, with TRBD2 matching 10 bases. Trimming at V came to 6 bases and at J to 5 bases, leaving 7 bases not matched to a gene. Germline loops: CDR1 MDHEN, CDR2 SYDVKM. This CDR3 has 15 residues. The CDR3 protein is CASRPTSGTNNEQFF. The CDR3 DNA follows: TGTGCCAGCAGGCCTACTAGCGGGACAAACAATGAGCAGTTCTTC.

This clone has more than one count but fewer than ten. The chain links TRBV2 to TRBJ2-5, with 8 bases identical to TRBD1. The CDR3 runs to 15 residues. Germline assignment: CDR1 SNHLY and CDR2 FYNNEI. With 6 bases clipped from V and 1 base from J, the junction kept 7 bases outside the gene matches. The CDR3 DNA sequence: TGTGCCAGCAGACAAAAGACAGGGGCCCAAGAGACCCAGTACTTC. Amino acid sequence: CASRQKTGAQETQYF.

CDR3 coding DNA: TGCGCCAGCAGCTCCAGGGGAGTCTCCTACGAGCAGTACTTC. Encoded protein: CASSSRGVSYEQYF. V is TRBV5-1 and J is TRBJ2-7, with D tentatively TRBD1 (6 bases). Germline V CDR1 and CDR2: SGHRS, YFSETQ. The CDR3 extends over 14 amino acids. Trimming took 3 bases from V and 0 from J, leaving 10 bases between them.

The chain uses TRBV27 and TRBJ2-5; the D gene is possibly TRBD1 (6 bases). Per germline, CDR1 MNHEY and CDR2 SMNVEV (reference sequence). Trimming pared 0 bases from V and 0 bases from J, leaving 11 bases between. This CDR3 contains 16 residues. CDR3 amino acids: CASSLSGATYQETQYF. DNA for the CDR3: TGTGCCAGCAGTTTATCGGGGGCAACGTACCAAGAGACCCAGTACTTC.

The chain joins TRBV4-2 to TRBJ1-2; 7 bases line up with TRBD1. The CDR3 has 13 amino acids. Trimming removed 4 bases from V and 4 bases from J; junction bases left unmatched: 3. Germline V gives CDR1 LGHNA, CDR2 YNFKEQ. As DNA, the CDR3 is TGTGCCAGCAGCCCGACAGGGTCCTATGGCTACACCTTC. This codes for CASSPTGSYGYTF.

This rearrangement joins TRBV2 to TRBJ1-5; D is unresolved. Germline-derived CDR1 and CDR2 are SNHLY and FYNNEI. The germline V and J ends were trimmed by 6 bases and 7 bases, with 16 bases remaining between them. The CDR3 loop spans 14 amino acids. This CDR3 is CASSEWGTGQPQHF. The CDR3 DNA reads TGTGCCAGCAGCGAATGGGGAACGGGGCAGCCCCAGCATTTT.